These 18 T cell receptor beta chains were all obtained from the same sample, sequenced in a study of blood T cell repertoires in COVID-19. Sequenced by immunoSEQ multiplex PCR; TCRdb stores in-frame clones only, minus some. Altogether some 320,000 clones are present, approximately 89% being singletons, with the ten largest covering 2.5% to 3%. Sequencing input: PBMCs or T cells enriched from blood (not recorded which). These TCRs come from a woman aged 45-59 years who had been exposed to COVID-19.

The chain has TRBV3-1 (or the pseudogene TRBV3-2) and TRBJ2-1; 8 bases are a match to TRBD2. Trimming at V came to 2 bases and at J to 7 bases, leaving 4 bases not matched to a gene. The CDR3 has 14 residues. CDR1 and CDR2 (germline): LGHDT, YNNKEL (reference sequence). CDR3 DNA sequence: TGTGCCAGCAGCCAACCCGGGACTAGTAATGAGCAGTTCTTC. This codes for CASSQPGTSNEQFF.

In the case of this clone: This CDR3 fails to terminate in the conserved phenylalanine or tryptophan, so it likely reflects a read error. The limits of the CDR3 on the DNA are not certain, so only TCRdb's listed CDR3 is given. The V call is TRBV27, the J call TRBJ1-1; the D call of TRBD1 is as the table states it, not checked on the DNA. The germline V gene encodes CDR1 MNHEY and CDR2 SMNVEV (reference sequence). The CDR3 is 12 residues long, counting both termini. This chain's CDR3 is CASSYHLTDPHA.

The rearrangement links TRBV19 to TRBJ2-1; 11 bases fit TRBD2. Germline V lookup: CDR1 LNHDA, CDR2 SQIVND (reference sequence). V trimming: 0 bases; J trimming: 9 bases; junction bases outside the gene matches: 7. The CDR3 has 16 residues. CDR3 sequence (DNA): TGTGCCAGTAGTATAGAGCTAGCGGGGGGTTGGCGTGAGCAGTTCTTC. It translates to CASSIELAGGWREQFF. Filled out from reference TRBV19 and TRBJ2-1, the complete variable domain reads DGGITQSPKYLFRKEGQNVTLSCEQNLNHDAMYWYRQDPGQGLRLIYYSQIVNDFQKGDIAEGYSVSREKKESFPLTVTSAQKNPTAFYLCASSIELAGGWREQFFGPGTRLTVL.

This rearrangement joins TRBV15 to TRBJ1-4, with TRBD1 matching over 7 bases. The CDR3 consists of 16 residues. Germline V gives CDR1 LNHNV, CDR2 YYDKDF (reference sequence). With 1 base clipped from V and 6 bases from J, the junction kept 8 bases outside the gene matches. The CDR3 coding sequence is TGTGCCACCAGCAGAGTACGGGTCAGGGGGGATGAAAAACTGTTTTTT. Its protein product is CATSRVRVRGDEKLFF.

The chain has TRBV3-1 (or the pseudogene TRBV3-2) and TRBJ1-3; D remains ambiguous. Germline V gene sequence: CDR1 LGHDT, CDR2 YNNKEL (reference sequence). This CDR3 comprises 12 residues. Trimming shortened V by 1 base and J by 9 bases, and 7 bases separated the two germline ends. The DNA of the CDR3 is TGTGCCAGCAGCCAAGTAGATACCACCATATATTTT. It translates to CASSQVDTTIYF.

In this sample, this clone turned up a few times. The V call is TRBV18, the J call TRBJ2-5, with 7 positions matching TRBD1. J was trimmed by 3 bases and V by 6 bases; bases with no gene match: 7. Germline assignment: CDR1 KGHSH and CDR2 LQKENI. There are 14 residues in the CDR3. The CDR3 spells CASSAYGQEETQYF. The CDR3 DNA reads as TGTGCCAGCTCGGCCTATGGACAGGAAGAGACCCAGTACTTC.

The CDR3 bases are TGTGCCAGCAGGACAGGGGGAAGGTCGGAGACCCAGTACTTC. It encodes CASRTGGRSETQYF. The chain links TRBV2 to TRBJ2-5, with 9 bases identical to TRBD1. CDR1 and CDR2 (germline): SNHLY, FYNNEI. The CDR3 consists of 14 residues. V dropped 6 bases and J dropped 5; count of bases not matched to a gene: 7. Full variable domain (rest looked up from reference TRBV2 and TRBJ2-5): EPEVTQTPSHQVTQMGQEVILRCVPISNHLYFYWYRQILGQKVEFLVSFYNNEISEKSEIFDDQFSVERPDGSNFTLKIRSTKLEDSAMYFCASRTGGRSETQYFGPGTRLLVL.

The chain is built from TRBV27 and TRBJ2-1, with 8 bases lining up with TRBD1. The J segment lost 3 bases and the V segment lost 6 bases, leaving 7 bases of the junction unmatched. The length of the CDR3 is 15 residues. Per the germline V gene, CDR1 is MNHEY and CDR2 is SMNVEV (reference sequence). This chain's CDR3 is CASSSGGALYNEQFF. In nucleotides, the CDR3 is TGTGCCAGCAGCTCAGGGGGCGCCCTCTACAATGAGCAGTTCTTC.

This clone occurred a few times. V usage is TRBV7-9 and J usage is TRBJ1-1; 7 nucleotides line up with TRBD1. This CDR3 comprises 16 residues. Trimming removed 1 base from V and 0 bases from J; junction bases left unmatched: 5. From germline, CDR1 is SEHNR and CDR2 FQNEAQ (reference sequence). In nucleotides, the CDR3 is TGTGCCAGCAGCTTAGATTGGGACAGAATGAACACTGAAGCTTTCTTT. The encoded protein is CASSLDWDRMNTEAFF.

The gene calls are TRBV24-1 and TRBJ1-2; D is uncertain. The germline V and J ends were trimmed by 5 bases and 4 bases, with 10 bases remaining between them. The CDR3 length is 13 residues. Germline CDR1 and CDR2: KGHDR and SFDVKD. DNA for the CDR3: TGTGCCACCAGTGGCGCGGCTCCCTATGGCTACACCTTC. The encoded protein is CATSGAAPYGYTF.

The rearrangement joins TRBV13 to TRBJ2-5, with 8 bases fitting TRBD2. Germline CDR1 and CDR2: PRHDT and FYEKMQ (reference sequence). This CDR3 comprises 15 residues. The trim removed 3 bases at V and 7 bases at J, leaving 10 bases unmatched. The CDR3 region has the DNA TGTGCCAGCAGCTTTAACCGGGGGGGCCCCGGGACCCAGTACTTC. Translating gives CASSFNRGGPGTQYF.

The chain is built from TRBV7-2 and TRBJ1-4, with 7 bases identical to TRBD1. CDR3 length: 16 amino acids. Germline assignment: CDR1 SGHTA and CDR2 FQGNSA. The ends lost 1 base at V and 7 bases at J; junction bases unmatched: 9. In nucleotides, the CDR3 is TGTGCCAGCAGCTTAGAAGGGGGCCGAGTGGTTGAAAAACTGTTTTTT. Residues: CASSLEGGRVVEKLFF.

This chain links TRBV18 with TRBJ1-1, with D maybe TRBD1 (5 bases). Germline assignment: CDR1 KGHSH and CDR2 LQKENI. V shed 2 bases and J shed 5 bases, with 12 bases lying between them. The CDR3 consists of 14 residues. The CDR3 sequence is CASSPGRGATEAFF. The CDR3 nucleotides read TGTGCCAGCTCACCAGGCCGCGGGGCAACTGAAGCTTTCTTT.

This sequence joins TRBV18 and TRBJ1-4, with TRBD1 as a possible D gene (6 bases). Trimming cost V 3 bases and J 7 bases, with 15 bases left between them. CDR1 KGHSH and CDR2 LQKENI come from the germline V gene. The CDR3 is 15 amino acids. CDR3 sequence (DNA): TGTGCCAGCTCACCCCCAGGGGAGGGTCGTGAAAAACTGTTTTTT. This codes for CASSPPGEGREKLFF.

This chain joins TRBV20-1 and TRBJ1-6; D remains ambiguous. Germline loops: CDR1 DFQATT, CDR2 SNEGSKA (reference sequence). The CDR3 runs 13 residues. The V and J ends lost 3 bases and 6 bases respectively, with 9 bases between them. The chain's CDR3 is CSASSQRNSPLHF. In DNA form, the CDR3 reads TGCAGTGCTAGTAGCCAGCGTAATTCACCCCTCCACTTT.

This chain links TRBV29-1 with TRBJ2-5; 7 nucleotides agree with TRBD2. Losses at the gene ends were 6 bases for V and 3 bases for J; bases not matched to a gene: 7. Germline V gives CDR1 SQVTM, CDR2 ANQGSEA. The CDR3 covers 13 residues. The DNA of the CDR3 is TGCAGCGTCCCCGGGAGGCGGGAAGAGACCCAGTACTTC. Its protein is CSVPGRREETQYF.

This clone was observed once. The chain has TRBV5-6 and TRBJ2-5, with 8 nucleotides matching TRBD2. J gave up 2 bases and V 4 bases, and 7 bases lay outside the gene matches. This CDR3 has 15 residues. Germline loops: CDR1 SGHDT, CDR2 YYEEEE. CDR3 in DNA: TGTGCCAGCAGCCTGGAGCGGGGGATACAAGAGACCCAGTACTTC. Residues: CASSLERGIQETQYF.

The chain uses TRBV28 and TRBJ1-2, with TRBD1 as a possible D gene (5 bases). The germline V and J ends were trimmed by 6 bases and 0 bases, with 14 bases remaining between them. The CDR3 is 15 residues long. Looked up from germline, CDR1 is MDHEN and CDR2 is SYDVKM. The CDR3 sequence: CASSRIDSSNYGYTF. Written as DNA, the CDR3 is TGTGCCAGCAGCCGAATTGACAGTTCTAACTATGGCTACACCTTC.